Each of the 3 T cell receptor beta chains below was sequenced from the same sample in a study of technical replicates of blood from a handful of donors. This table comes from immunoSEQ multiplex PCR, and its TCRdb copy is limited to in-frame clones, with some not included. The data contain about 82,000 clones, over 90% of them singletons. Specimen: T cells isolated from PBMCs. The receptors stem from a human donor in good health.

The rearrangement joins TRBV19 to TRBJ2-7, with a possible D match to TRBD2 (6 bases). This CDR3 has 16 amino acids. Germline V gives CDR1 LNHDA, CDR2 SQIVND (reference sequence). Trimming removed 1 base at V and 2 bases at J, with 15 bases between. DNA of the CDR3: TGTGCCAGTAGTATAGTACCGGGACTCGTCACCTACGAGCAGTACTTC. It codes for CASSIVPGLVTYEQYF.

V is TRBV9 and J is TRBJ1-2; 10 bases agree with TRBD1. CDR1 and CDR2 (germline): SGDLS, YYNGEE. The CDR3 sequence is 15 residues long. Losses at the gene ends were 3 bases for V and 8 bases for J; bases not matched to a gene: 10. The CDR3 DNA reads TGTGCCAGCAGCGCCGGGACAGGGGTGATTAGAGGCTACACCTTC. It specifies CASSAGTGVIRGYTF.

Only one count was recorded for this clone. The chain combines TRBV11-3 with TRBJ1-5; D gene unclear. V dropped 2 bases and J dropped 11 bases, with 10 bases sitting between them. Per the germline V gene, CDR1 is SGHNT and CDR2 is YENEEA. The CDR3 totals 12 residues. The CDR3: CASSLCGVAQHF. CDR3 sequence (DNA): TGTGCCAGCAGCTTATGCGGGGTAGCCCAGCATTTT.